The entry below describes one TCR beta chain. What it binds is not known. The CDR3 has 15 amino acids. Trimming took 3 bases from V and 4 from J; bases not matched to a gene: 5. Germline loops: CDR1 MDHEN, CDR2 SYDVKM. This sample was included in a study of T cells in localized non-small cell lung cancer. General study results and limits: Longer overall survival was seen with higher T cell density measured in blood. T cell clonality was highest in uninvolved adjacent lung, above tumor. Of the top 100 tumor clones, median around 60 were in adjacent lung, more than 25 among its top 100.

Repertoires were generated with immunoSEQ multiplex PCR, while TCRdb's copy carries only in-frame clones and drops some. The sample records 23,000 or so clones, approximately 86% being singletons. This sequence originates from a male donor older than 55 with stage II squamous cell lung carcinoma. This chain joins TRBV28 and TRBJ2-2, with 7 bases that match TRBD1. Source: peripheral blood, taken before any cancer treatment. The CDR3 protein is CASSLGTVGTGELFF. CDR3 nucleotide sequence: TGTGCCAGCAGTTTGGGGACAGTAGGCACCGGGGAGCTGTTTTTT.